The clone carrying this T cell receptor beta chain was detected ten times or more. Its antigen is currently unknown. The source of the sample is a study of T-cell reconstitution after alpha-beta-depleted transplantation in children. Study results and limitations: In some patients, recipient T cells and intrathymic progenitors surviving conditioning explained high day-60 diversity.

Library preparation (for TCRbeta) was performed with unique molecular identifiers. MiXCR was run by TCRdb on the PCR reads, yielding one entry per CDR3 protein. The sample holds 190,000 or so distinct CDR3 sequences, roughly 6.3% seen once. The CDR3 covers 16 residues. CDR1 is LNHNV and CDR2 is YYDKDF in the germline V gene (reference sequence). The V end was cut by 6 bases, the J end by 1 base, with 15 bases between. The chain links TRBV15 to TRBJ2-2; D possibly uses TRBD1 or TRBD2 (6 bases each). The starting material was PBMCs, obtained before TCRalphabeta/CD19-depleted stem cell transplant. The receptor comes from a girl under two years old with combined immunodeficiency, due to receive a stem cell transplant. The CDR3 nucleotides are TGTGCCACCAGGGGAGACCGGGGGCTGAACACCGGGGAGCTGTTTTTT. This gives the protein CATRGDRGLNTGELFF.